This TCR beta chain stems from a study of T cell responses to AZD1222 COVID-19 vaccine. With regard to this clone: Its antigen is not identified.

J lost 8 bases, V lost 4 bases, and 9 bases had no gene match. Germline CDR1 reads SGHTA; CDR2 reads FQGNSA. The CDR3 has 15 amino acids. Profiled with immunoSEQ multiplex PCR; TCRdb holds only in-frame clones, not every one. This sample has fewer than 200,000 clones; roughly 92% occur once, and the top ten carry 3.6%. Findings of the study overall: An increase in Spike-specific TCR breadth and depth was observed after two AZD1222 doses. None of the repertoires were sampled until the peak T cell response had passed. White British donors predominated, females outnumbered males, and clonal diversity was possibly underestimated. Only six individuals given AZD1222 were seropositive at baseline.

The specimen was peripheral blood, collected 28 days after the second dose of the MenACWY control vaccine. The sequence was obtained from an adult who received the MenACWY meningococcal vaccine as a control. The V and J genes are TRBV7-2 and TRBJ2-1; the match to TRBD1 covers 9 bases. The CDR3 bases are TGTGCCAGCAGCTCTATGGGCCGGACAGGGGATGAGCAGTTCTTC. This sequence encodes CASSSMGRTGDEQFF.